Shown below are 8 T cell receptor beta chains from a single sample sequenced in a study of vaccination and CD4 T cells after COVID-19. The treatment was: 10-day PBMC culture with coronavirus spike peptide pools or control peptides (ViraFEST assay). Sequence data for DNA of cultured CD4+ T cells were generated by the Oncomine TCR Beta short-read assay. MiXCR was run by TCRdb on the PCR reads, yielding one entry per CDR3 protein. Among 9,000 to 9,500 distinct CDR3 sequences listed, roughly 50% were seen once. These receptors' targets are unknown. Sequencing was performed on CD4+ T cells from blood, cultured in vitro. These TCRs come from a human donor who had recovered from COVID-19.

V usage is TRBV2 and J usage is TRBJ2-1, with TRBD2 matching over 8 bases. The CDR3 extends over 14 amino acids. In germline, CDR1 is SNHLY, CDR2 FYNNEI. The V gene end was trimmed by 7 bases and the J gene end by 7 bases; junction bases not matched to a gene: 9. CDR3 amino acids: CASTGGTSRNEQFF. CDR3 nucleotide sequence: TGTGCCAGCACTGGCGGGACTAGTCGGAATGAGCAGTTCTTC.

CDR3 bases: TGCAGTGCCAGCCTACAGGGCAGGAATTCACCCCTCCACTTT. Its translation is CSASLQGRNSPLHF. The chain uses TRBV20-1 and TRBJ1-6; maybe TRBD1 (6 bases). The V and J ends lost 6 bases and 7 bases respectively, with 16 bases between them. CDR1 is DFQATT and CDR2 is SNEGSKA in the germline V gene (reference sequence). The length of the CDR3 is 14 residues.

For this clonotype: One end of the junction does not line up with germline, which may come from a read error. The gene calls are TRBV10-3 and TRBJ1-5, with TRBD1 matching 8 bases. This CDR3 spans 12 amino acids. From germline, CDR1 is ENHRY and CDR2 SYGVKD. The chain's CDR3 is CTISRQGQPQHF. DNA of the CDR3: TGTACCATCAGCCGACAGGGGCAGCCCCAGCATTTT.

This chain uses TRBV12-3 or TRBV12-4 with TRBJ2-4; D is uncertain. This CDR3 region has 14 residues. V was clipped by 2 bases and J by 6 bases, with 11 bases between them. The DNA for the CDR3 is TGTGCCAGCAGTTTAAATCCACTCCCAAACATTCAGTACTTC. Translated: CASSLNPLPNIQYF.

The V gene is TRBV6-5, the J gene TRBJ1-1, with D unclear. Looked up from germline, CDR1 is MNHEY and CDR2 is SVGAGI. CDR3 size: 12 residues. V lost 0 bases and J 5 bases, leaving 4 bases between the germline ends. The CDR3 bases are TGTGCCAGCAGTTACTCCGAAACTGAAGCTTTCTTT. Amino acids: CASSYSETEAFF.

This clonotype has more than one count but fewer than ten. The J gene is TRBJ2-7, the V gene TRBV6-1, with TRBD1 matching 9 bases. With V trimmed by 8 bases and J by 1 base, 6 bases remained unmatched. CDR1 and CDR2 (germline): MNHNS, SASEGT. CDR3 length: 14 amino acids. This chain's CDR3 is CASGRDRVSYEQYF. Here the CDR3 DNA reads TGTGCCAGCGGACGGGACAGGGTGTCCTACGAGCAGTACTTC.

The rearrangement uses TRBV18 and TRBJ2-1, with 8 bases that match TRBD2. Germline V lookup: CDR1 KGHSH, CDR2 LQKENI. The CDR3 totals 18 residues. V was clipped by 0 bases and J by 6 bases; unmatched bases: 13. CDR3 DNA sequence: TGTGCCAGCTCACCACCGAATCGGCGCAGCGGGAGCCCCAATGAGCAGTTCTTC. This encodes CASSPPNRRSGSPNEQFF.

The chain is built from TRBV19 and TRBJ1-6; the match to TRBD1 covers 9 bases. V was pared by 5 bases and J by 6 bases, with 8 bases of the junction left unmatched. CDR1 is LNHDA, CDR2 SQIVND, per germline (reference sequence). The CDR3 totals 16 residues. The DNA of the CDR3 is TGTGCCAGTAGTTCCTCCGGACAGGGGTTTAATTCACCCCTCCACTTT. Translation: CASSSSGQGFNSPLHF.